These T cell receptor beta chains were read from a single sample in a study of T cell responses to AZD1222 COVID-19 vaccine. Using immunoSEQ multiplex PCR, the repertoire was profiled, and TCRdb retains in-frame clones only, with some absent. The table has some 120,000 clones, around 89% seen once. The material was peripheral blood, obtained on day 0 of MenACWY control vaccination. The receptors originated from an adult in good health. CDR3s include the opening cysteine and the closing phenylalanine or tryptophan. The size of a clone is reported for some rows only, either as once, few or many, or as a class for expanded clones.

size,V,J,CDR3
.,TRBV6-5,TRBJ2-7,CASSLQTGAFAEQYF
.,TRBV28,TRBJ2-7,CASSLEGGYEQYF
.,TRBV20-1,TRBJ1-2,CSASLLGTGGSYGYTF
.,TRBV28,TRBJ1-2,CASFTSSNYGYTF
once,TRBV6-2/TRBV6-3,TRBJ1-5,CASSPQGYNQPQHF
.,TRBV6-6,TRBJ1-1,CASSDVLSNTEAFF
once,TRBV28,TRBJ1-5,CASRPRAGNQPQHF
.,TRBV6-2/TRBV6-3,TRBJ1-1,CASSRMNTEAFF
.,TRBV7-2,TRBJ1-1,CASSLEQGVSTEAFF
once,TRBV7-6,TRBJ2-2,CASSLGGRAGELFF
.,TRBV6-2/TRBV6-3,TRBJ1-1,CASSSPQGTSAAFF
.,TRBV9,TRBJ1-6,CASSANTGGGNNSPLHF
.,TRBV10-3,TRBJ1-4,CAIARGATNEKLFF
.,TRBV7-9,TRBJ1-1,CASSEGQGATEAFF
.,TRBV4-3,TRBJ2-7,CASSQDAYLPPYEQYF
.,TRBV19,TRBJ1-2,CATSVTGYYGYTF
.,TRBV3-1/TRBV3-2,TRBJ1-6,CASSQGGGINSPLHF
.,TRBV27,TRBJ1-4,CASSQNRGTGEKLFF
.,TRBV28,TRBJ2-1,CASSLVAGGRYNEQFF
.,TRBV11-3,TRBJ1-1,CASSLGRGTGGSTEAFF
.,TRBV28,TRBJ2-7,CASTGVHYEQYF
.,TRBV2,TRBJ1-5,CASQGQGDHQPQHF
.,TRBV3-1/TRBV3-2,TRBJ2-1,CASSHSRDEQFF
.,TRBV13,TRBJ2-1,CASSPPTSGQFF
.,TRBV7-6,TRBJ2-5,CASSLYGGAGETQYF
.,TRBV7-9,TRBJ2-2,CASRPLANTGELFF
.,TRBV2,TRBJ1-4,CASSERVEEKLFF
.,TRBV12-3/TRBV12-4,TRBJ1-1,CASSLAGGVEAFF
.,TRBV7-9,TRBJ2-5,CASSLAGVTQYF
.,TRBV12-5,TRBJ1-5,CASGFDTGTGVYSNQPQHF
.,TRBV4-1,TRBJ1-2,CASSHIGQGNNYGYTF
.,TRBV9,TRBJ1-3,CASSYSPDFSGNTIYF
.,TRBV29-1,TRBJ1-1,CSAPGQAQGNTEAFF
.,TRBV4-2,TRBJ1-4,CASSQDPAGANEKLFF
.,TRBV18,TRBJ1-4,CASSPTGPNEKLFF
.,TRBV30,TRBJ1-5,CAWSRGSNQPQHF
.,TRBV7-2,TRBJ2-7,CASRPSGTWEQYF
.,TRBV6-5,TRBJ1-1,CASSHRSEAFF
.,TRBV5-1,TRBJ1-1,CASSVQGAGNTEAFF
.,TRBV28,TRBJ2-7,CASSSDRGKSYEQYF
.,TRBV18,TRBJ2-5,CASSLPRGLETQYF
.,TRBV29-1,TRBJ1-2,CSVEDQQEANYGYTF
.,TRBV11-3,TRBJ1-1,CASSLEVWGRDVTEAFF
few,TRBV11-3,TRBJ2-2,CASSSAQRWAQVTGELFF
.,TRBV7-2,TRBJ1-2,CASSPQGNRKGYTF